Each of the 10 T cell receptor beta chains below was sequenced from the same sample in a study of CD8 T cells in Susac syndrome. A quantity of 0.5 to 1 ug RNA underwent reverse transcription using random hexamers. TCRdb redid the calling of the immunoSEQ multiplex PCR reads with MiXCR, one entry per CDR3 protein. This table has some 190,000 distinct CDR3 sequences, roughly 94% appearing once. Material for sequencing was CD4+ T cells from PBMCs. All receptors come from a human donor in good health.

V gene TRBV19 combines with J gene TRBJ2-7; weak D call: TRBD2 (5 bases). Germline V gene data show CDR1 as LNHDA and CDR2 as SQIVND (reference sequence). This CDR3 has 13 residues. V was trimmed by 5 bases and J by 5 bases, leaving 13 bases between them. The CDR3 nucleotides read TGTGCCAGTAGTGTCTCCTTCGGGGACGAGCAGTACTTC. Protein sequence: CASSVSFGDEQYF.

V is TRBV18 and J is TRBJ1-2; D is perhaps TRBD1 (5 bases). The germline gives CDR1 KGHSH, CDR2 LQKENI. Deletions cut 3 bases from V and 7 bases from J, with 9 bases between. The CDR3 spans 12 residues. The CDR3 loop reads CASSPMTAGYTF. The CDR3 nucleotides read TGTGCCAGCTCACCTATGACAGCTGGCTACACCTTC.

In this sample, this clonotype turned up once. The V gene is TRBV7-9, the J gene TRBJ1-2, with D hard to call. This CDR3 is 14 amino acids long. Germline CDR1 and CDR2: SEHNR and FQNEAQ (reference sequence). V lost 5 bases and J 4 bases, leaving 14 bases between the germline ends. CDR3: CASSNLGTFYGYTF. The DNA of the CDR3 is TGTGCCAGCAGCAATCTGGGAACCTTCTATGGCTACACCTTC.

Here the CDR3 DNA reads TGCAGCGCCGGACAGGGGGCAAGGAACACTGAAGCTTTCTTT. Its protein product is CSAGQGARNTEAFF. V is TRBV29-1 and J is TRBJ1-1; TRBD1 agrees at 11 bases. J lost 1 base, V lost 7 bases, and 5 bases had no gene match. The length of the CDR3 is 14 residues. The germline V gene encodes CDR1 SQVTM and CDR2 ANQGSEA.

The V call is TRBV29-1, the J call TRBJ1-4; D unclear. Germline V gives CDR1 SQVTM, CDR2 ANQGSEA. The V end lost 6 bases, the J end lost 6 bases, and 8 bases lay between the germline ends. This CDR3 comprises 11 residues. DNA of the CDR3: TGCAGCGTCGCAGAGGATGAAAAACTGTTTTTT. It translates to CSVAEDEKLFF.

The CDR3 DNA reads as TGCGCCAGCAGCTTTTTGCAGTTGGAAAATGAGCAGTTCTTC. Its protein product is CASSFLQLENEQFF. The chain employs TRBV5-1 and TRBJ2-1, with D hard to call. This CDR3 comprises 14 residues. The V end lost 2 bases, the J end lost 7 bases, and 13 bases lay between the germline ends. Germline V lookup: CDR1 SGHRS, CDR2 YFSETQ.

The V call is TRBV20-1, the J call TRBJ2-1; 12 bases match TRBD2. The germline V gene encodes CDR1 DFQATT and CDR2 SNEGSKA (reference sequence). CDR3 size: 16 residues. J lost 0 bases, V lost 5 bases, and 5 bases had no gene match. CDR3 protein: CSAAGLAGPSYNEQFF. The DNA for the CDR3 is TGCAGTGCTGCAGGACTAGCGGGGCCCTCCTACAATGAGCAGTTCTTC.

The chain recombines TRBV4-1 with TRBJ1-2; D remains unclear. Trimming cost V 1 base and J 5 bases, with 11 bases left between them. The CDR3 spans 14 residues. Germline V gene sequence: CDR1 MGHRA, CDR2 YSYEKL. CDR3 amino acids: CASSQGPKGYGYTF. The CDR3 bases are TGCGCCAGCAGCCAAGGGCCGAAGGGATATGGCTACACCTTC.

About this clonotype: A junction boundary mismatches the germline segment, possibly from a read error. The chain is built from TRBV4-3 and TRBJ2-5; TRBD1 matches 10 bases. In germline, CDR1 is LGHNA, CDR2 YSLEER. The CDR3 loop spans 15 amino acids. CDR3 DNA: TGCGCCAGCAGTCAAGGACAGGGGGTCCAAGAGACCCAGTACTTC. Protein: CASSQGQGVQETQYF.

This chain joins TRBV9 and TRBJ2-7, with 10 bases lining up with TRBD1. This CDR3 spans 17 amino acids. The germline gives CDR1 SGDLS, CDR2 YYNGEE. V shed 3 bases and J 6 bases; nucleotides not matched to a gene: 15. The CDR3: CASSASPPGTGEGEQYV. CDR3 nucleotide sequence: TGTGCCAGCAGCGCTTCCCCCCCCGGGACAGGGGAGGGCGAGCAGTACGTC.